A few counts support the clone carrying this TCR beta chain. As yet, its antigen is unknown. The data stem from a study of human T cells and chemical hapten exposure. The CDR3 is 14 residues long. J gave up 4 bases and V 6 bases, and 9 bases lay outside the gene matches. From germline, CDR1 is SQVTM and CDR2 ANQGSEA. Notes on the study in general: Compared with pre-sensitization or healthy control sets, expanded TCRs clustered more.

Attachment of unique molecular identifiers to individual cDNA molecules was performed in the library. TCRdb recomputed calls from the RACE reads with MiXCR, one row per CDR3 protein. The sample consists of 270,000 or so distinct CDR3 sequences, roughly 7.4% of them appearing once. Stated time point: pre-sensitization, week 0. Treatment indicated: therapeutic diphenylcyclopropenone sensitization with weekly scalp DPC. Source: whole blood, taken in connection with sensitization to the hapten diphenylcyclopropenone (DPC). The receptor's source is a man between 18 and 35 years old with alopecia areata. Some clones in this sample may be carry-over from other donors' samples. This rearrangement joins TRBV29-1 to TRBJ1-2; 9 nucleotides agree with TRBD1. For the CDR3, the DNA is TGCAGCGTCCGCCCGGGACAGGGTGGCTATGGCTACACCTTC. Protein: CSVRPGQGGYGYTF.